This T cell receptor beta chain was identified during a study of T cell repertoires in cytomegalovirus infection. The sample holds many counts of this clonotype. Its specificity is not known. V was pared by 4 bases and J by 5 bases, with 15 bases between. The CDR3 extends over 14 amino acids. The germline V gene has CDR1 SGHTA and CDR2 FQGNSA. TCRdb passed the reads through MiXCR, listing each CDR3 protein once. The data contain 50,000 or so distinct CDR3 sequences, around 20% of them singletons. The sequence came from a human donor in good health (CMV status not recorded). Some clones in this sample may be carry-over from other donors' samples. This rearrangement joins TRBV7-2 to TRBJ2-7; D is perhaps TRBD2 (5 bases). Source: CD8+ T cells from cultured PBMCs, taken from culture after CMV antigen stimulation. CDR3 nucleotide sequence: TGTGCCAGCAGCTGGAGGCTGGCCTTAGACGAGCAGTACTTC. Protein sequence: CASSWRLALDEQYF.